The next 4 T cell receptor beta chains were all read from a single sample in a study of T-cell memory formation after mild COVID-19. Each CDR3 protein gets one entry after TCRdb re-called the 5' RACE reads with MiXCR. There are about 560,000 distinct CDR3 sequences in the sample; approximately 15% occur only once, and about 8.1% lies in the top ten. What was sequenced was PBMCs or a T cell subset sorted from them (not recorded which). All receptors come from an adult woman who had mild COVID-19 (a few samples of this study predate the infection). Cell type and time point are not known.

In this sample, this clonotype turned up a few times. The rearrangement joins TRBV6-2 or TRBV6-3 to TRBJ2-1; perhaps TRBD1 as D (6 bases). The V gene lost 4 bases and the J gene lost 8 bases, with 12 bases spanning the gap. Looked up from germline, CDR1 is MNHEY and CDR2 is SVGEGT. The CDR3 loop spans 13 amino acids. CDR3 protein: CASSSPGVDEQFF. The CDR3 DNA reads as TGTGCCAGCAGTTCACCAGGGGTGGATGAGCAGTTCTTC.

The CDR3 loop is CASSFPGRTGKNIQYF. In nucleotides, the CDR3 is TGTGCCAGCAGCTTCCCGGGACGAACGGGCAAAAACATTCAGTACTTC. The chain joins TRBV5-6 to TRBJ2-4; D may be TRBD1 or TRBD2 (5 bases each). The germline CDR1 and CDR2 sequences are SGHDT and YYEEEE. The V end was cut by 2 bases, the J end by 3 bases, with 15 bases between. This CDR3 is built from 16 residues.

This clonotype was detected a few times. This chain joins TRBV7-2 and TRBJ2-3; 15 nucleotides line up with TRBD2. CDR1 and CDR2 (germline): SGHTA, FQGNSA. This CDR3 spans 20 amino acids. Trimming removed 5 bases from V and 1 base from J; junction bases left unmatched: 13. As DNA, the CDR3 is TGTGCCAGCAGCATTGGGACTAGCGGGGGGAGAGTCTGGGGCACAGATACGCAGTATTTT. Its protein product is CASSIGTSGGRVWGTDTQYF.

There are a few counts of this clonotype. The rearrangement links TRBV5-6 to TRBJ1-6; D unresolved. V dropped 0 bases and J dropped 8 bases, with 9 bases sitting between them. The germline V gene encodes CDR1 SGHDT and CDR2 YYEEEE. The CDR3 consists of 14 residues. CDR3 nucleotide sequence: TGTGCCAGCAGCTTGGCCCCGGGTGATTCACCCCTCCACTTT. Its protein product is CASSLAPGDSPLHF.